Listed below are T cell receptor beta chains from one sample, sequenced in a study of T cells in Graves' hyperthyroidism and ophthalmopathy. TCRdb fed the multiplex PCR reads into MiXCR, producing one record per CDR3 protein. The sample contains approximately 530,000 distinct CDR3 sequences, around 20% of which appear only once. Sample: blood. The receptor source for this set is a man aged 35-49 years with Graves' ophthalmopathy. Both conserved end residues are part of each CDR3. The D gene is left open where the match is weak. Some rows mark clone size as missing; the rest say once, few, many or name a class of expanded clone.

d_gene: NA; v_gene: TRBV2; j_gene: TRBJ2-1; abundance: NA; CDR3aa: CASSRGTRQKPQYNEQFF; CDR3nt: TGTGCCAGCAGCCGCGGAACCCGTCAGAAACCCCAGTACAATGAGCAGTTCTTC
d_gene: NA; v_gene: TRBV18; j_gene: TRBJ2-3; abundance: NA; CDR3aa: CASSPPSAVGTDTQYF; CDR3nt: TGTGCCAGCTCACCACCTTCAGCGGTCGGCACAGATACGCAGTATTTT
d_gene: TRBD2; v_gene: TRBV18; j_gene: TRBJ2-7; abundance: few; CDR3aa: CASSPPMRGGINEQYF; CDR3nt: TGTGCCAGCTCACCACCCATGAGGGGAGGGATAAACGAGCAGTACTTC
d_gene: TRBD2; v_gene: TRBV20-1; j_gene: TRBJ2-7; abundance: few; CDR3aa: CSAGHLKAGGGYEQYF; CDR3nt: TGCAGTGCCGGCCACTTAAAAGCGGGAGGTGGGTACGAGCAGTACTTC
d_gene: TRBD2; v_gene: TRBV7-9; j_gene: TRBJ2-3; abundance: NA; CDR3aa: CASSFLGAGGPSSTDTQYF; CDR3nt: TGTGCCAGCAGCTTCCTGGGAGCGGGAGGGCCGTCGAGCACAGATACGCAGTATTTT
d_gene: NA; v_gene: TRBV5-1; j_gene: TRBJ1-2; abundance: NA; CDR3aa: CASSSTPNYGYTF; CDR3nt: TGCGCCAGCAGCTCGACACCTAACTATGGCTACACCTTC
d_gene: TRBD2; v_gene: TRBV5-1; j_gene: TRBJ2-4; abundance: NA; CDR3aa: CASSPSGSGGLDIQYF; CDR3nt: TGCGCCAGCAGCCCCTCTGGGAGCGGGGGGCTGGACATTCAGTACTTC
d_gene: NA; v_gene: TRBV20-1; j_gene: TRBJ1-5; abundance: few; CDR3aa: CSARLVQGGGSNQPQHF; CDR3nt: TGCAGTGCTCGCTTGGTACAGGGAGGAGGTAGCAATCAGCCCCAGCATTTT
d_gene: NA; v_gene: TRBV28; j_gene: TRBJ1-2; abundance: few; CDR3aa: CASRTAEYGYTF; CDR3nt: TGTGCCAGCAGGACTGCAGAGTATGGCTACACCTTC
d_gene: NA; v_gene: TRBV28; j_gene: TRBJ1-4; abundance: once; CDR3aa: CASMWGPHNEKLFF; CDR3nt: TGTGCCAGCATGTGGGGACCCCATAATGAAAAACTGTTTTTT
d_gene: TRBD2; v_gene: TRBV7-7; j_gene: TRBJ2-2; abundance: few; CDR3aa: CASSGLAGGRTTGELFF; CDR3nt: TGTGCTAGCAGCGGCCTAGCGGGGGGGCGGACCACCGGGGAGCTGTTTTTT
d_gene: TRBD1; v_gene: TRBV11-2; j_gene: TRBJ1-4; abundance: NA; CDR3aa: CASSHPFRGNEKLFF; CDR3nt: TGTGCCAGCAGTCATCCGTTCAGGGGGAATGAAAAACTGTTTTTT
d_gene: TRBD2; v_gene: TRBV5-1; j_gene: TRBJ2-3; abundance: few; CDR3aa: CASSLEELSLASGGTDTQYF; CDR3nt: TGCGCCAGCAGCTTGGAGGAACTCAGCTTGGCTAGCGGGGGCACAGATACGCAGTATTTT
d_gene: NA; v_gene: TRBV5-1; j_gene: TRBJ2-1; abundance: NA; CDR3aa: CASSGRTGSSYNEQFF; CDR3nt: TGCGCCAGCAGCGGACGCACAGGATCCTCCTACAATGAGCAGTTCTTC
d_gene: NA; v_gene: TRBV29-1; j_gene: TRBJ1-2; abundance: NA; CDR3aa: CSVALGRALGYTF; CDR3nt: TGCAGCGTTGCCCTCGGACGAGCACTTGGCTACACCTTC
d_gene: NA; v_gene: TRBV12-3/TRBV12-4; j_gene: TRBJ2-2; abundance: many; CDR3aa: CASSLHRAGELFF; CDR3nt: TGTGCCAGCAGTCTACATCGGGCCGGGGAGCTGTTTTTT
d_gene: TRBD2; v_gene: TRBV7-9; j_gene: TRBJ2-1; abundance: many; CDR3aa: CASRSREANEQFF; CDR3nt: TGTGCCAGCAGGTCGCGGGAGGCCAATGAGCAGTTCTTC
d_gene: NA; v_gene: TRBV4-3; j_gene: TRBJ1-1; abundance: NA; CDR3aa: CASSQGVPRANTEAFF; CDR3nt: TGCGCCAGCAGCCAAGGAGTTCCCAGGGCGAACACTGAAGCTTTCTTT
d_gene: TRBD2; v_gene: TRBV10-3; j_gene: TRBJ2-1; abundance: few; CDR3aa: CAISAGLAGGTYNEQFF; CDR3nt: TGTGCCATCAGTGCGGGGCTAGCGGGAGGGACCTACAATGAGCAGTTCTTC
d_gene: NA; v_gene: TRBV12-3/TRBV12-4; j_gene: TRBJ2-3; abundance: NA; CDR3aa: CAGRGGPKDTQYF; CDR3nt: TGTGCCGGCAGGGGGGGGCCGAAAGATACGCAGTATTTT
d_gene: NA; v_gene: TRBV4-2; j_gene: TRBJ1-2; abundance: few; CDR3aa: CASSPETNYGYTF; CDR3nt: TGTGCCAGCAGCCCGGAAACTAACTATGGCTACACCTTC
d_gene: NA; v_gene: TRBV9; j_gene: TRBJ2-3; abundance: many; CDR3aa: CASGTITSTDTQYF; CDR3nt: TGTGCCAGCGGGACGATCACTAGCACAGATACGCAGTATTTT
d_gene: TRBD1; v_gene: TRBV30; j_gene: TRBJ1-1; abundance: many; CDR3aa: CACPGTGVIEAFF; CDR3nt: TGTGCCTGCCCCGGGACAGGAGTTATTGAAGCTTTCTTT
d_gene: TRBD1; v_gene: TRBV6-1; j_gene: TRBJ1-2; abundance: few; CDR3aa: CASSHRGISNYGYTF; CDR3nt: TGTGCCAGCAGCCACAGGGGGATTTCTAACTATGGCTACACCTTC
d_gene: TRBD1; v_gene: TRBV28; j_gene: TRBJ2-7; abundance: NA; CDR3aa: CASSSIRTGGEGEQYF; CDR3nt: TGTGCCAGCAGTTCAATCCGGACAGGGGGCGAAGGCGAGCAGTACTTC
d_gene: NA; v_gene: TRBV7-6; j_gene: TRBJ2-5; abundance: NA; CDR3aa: CASSPPKNDF; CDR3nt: TGTGCCAGCAGCCCCCCGAAGAACGACTTC
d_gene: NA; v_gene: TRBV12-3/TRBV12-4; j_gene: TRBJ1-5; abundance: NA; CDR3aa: CASRSRWGDQPQHF; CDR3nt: TGTGCCAGCCGCTCCAGGTGGGGTGATCAGCCCCAGCATTTT
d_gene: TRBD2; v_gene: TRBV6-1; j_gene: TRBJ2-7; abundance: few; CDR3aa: CASTRGGSSYEQYF; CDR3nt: TGTGCCAGCACCCGCGGGGGATCCTCCTACGAGCAGTACTTC